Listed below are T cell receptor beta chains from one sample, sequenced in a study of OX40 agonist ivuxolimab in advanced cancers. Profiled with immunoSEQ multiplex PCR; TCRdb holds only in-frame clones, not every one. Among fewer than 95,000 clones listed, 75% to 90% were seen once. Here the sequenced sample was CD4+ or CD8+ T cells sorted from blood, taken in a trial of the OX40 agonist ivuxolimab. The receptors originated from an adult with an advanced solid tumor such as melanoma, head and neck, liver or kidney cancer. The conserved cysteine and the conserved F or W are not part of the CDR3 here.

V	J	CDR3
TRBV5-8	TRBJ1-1	ASSLWSGAF
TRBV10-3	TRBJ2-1	AISDPPGTGYNEQF
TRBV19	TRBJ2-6	ASSMYAGANVLT
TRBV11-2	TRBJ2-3	ASSRGRPDTQY
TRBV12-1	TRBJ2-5	ASSYGTSGRPQETQY
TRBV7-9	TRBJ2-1	ASSPRDYNEQF
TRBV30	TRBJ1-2	AWSRGRGPLHHYGYT
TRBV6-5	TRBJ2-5	ATNREQTQY
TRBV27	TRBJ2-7	ASSLGGSAYEQY
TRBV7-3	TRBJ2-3	ASSATGSGTDTQY
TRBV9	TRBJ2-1	ASSVGTAQGNEQF
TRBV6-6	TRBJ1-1	ASSYLRGTEAF
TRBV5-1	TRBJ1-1	ASRSSGERNTEAF
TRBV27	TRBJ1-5	ASSLSPGQGNQPQH
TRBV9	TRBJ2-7	ASSPQTGGYEQY
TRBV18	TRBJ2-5	ASSQMTSGERRETQY
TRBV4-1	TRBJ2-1	ASSHLDRGAYNEQF
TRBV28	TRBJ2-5	ASSFGTSGRGETQY
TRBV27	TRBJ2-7	ASSLSATGGYYEQY
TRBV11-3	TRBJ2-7	ASSLSGGSYEQY
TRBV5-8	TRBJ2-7	ASSSYEQY
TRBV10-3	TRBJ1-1	AISDRDTEAF
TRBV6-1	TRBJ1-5	ASSEGGQGVGQPQH
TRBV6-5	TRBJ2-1	ASSYPGSGGFNEQF
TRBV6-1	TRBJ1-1	ASSTNRGRTEAF
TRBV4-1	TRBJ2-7	ASSQGADSYEQY
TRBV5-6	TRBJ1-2	ASSYSPGATWNYGYT
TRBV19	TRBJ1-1	ASSTAGKNTEAF
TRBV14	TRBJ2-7	ASSPLIRDRSYEQY
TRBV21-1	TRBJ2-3	ASSKDRIDTQY
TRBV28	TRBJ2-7	ASSLGTISYEQY
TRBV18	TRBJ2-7	ASSPLAGEGLEQY
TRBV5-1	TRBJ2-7	ASSLAEAAREAYEQY
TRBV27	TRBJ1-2	ASSQRWELVAGYT
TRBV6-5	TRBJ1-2	ASSYSGDNYGYT
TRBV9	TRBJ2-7	ASSVAGGSSYEQY
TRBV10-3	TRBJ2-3	ATEASTDTQY
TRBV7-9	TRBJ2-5	ASSFSWAQY
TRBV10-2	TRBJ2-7	ASTLGTSVHEQY
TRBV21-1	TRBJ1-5	ASSTRGGQGARKSNQPQH
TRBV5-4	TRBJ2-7	ASSLGPLSYEQY
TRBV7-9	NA	ASSKGPDGYEQY
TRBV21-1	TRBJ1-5	ASASRDSNQPQH
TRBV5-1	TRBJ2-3	ASSLAVNAGDTQY
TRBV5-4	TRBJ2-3	ASRISGSGTDTQY
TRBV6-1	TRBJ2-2	ASSELGQGGSTGELF
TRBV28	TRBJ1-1	ASRPTGYDTEAF